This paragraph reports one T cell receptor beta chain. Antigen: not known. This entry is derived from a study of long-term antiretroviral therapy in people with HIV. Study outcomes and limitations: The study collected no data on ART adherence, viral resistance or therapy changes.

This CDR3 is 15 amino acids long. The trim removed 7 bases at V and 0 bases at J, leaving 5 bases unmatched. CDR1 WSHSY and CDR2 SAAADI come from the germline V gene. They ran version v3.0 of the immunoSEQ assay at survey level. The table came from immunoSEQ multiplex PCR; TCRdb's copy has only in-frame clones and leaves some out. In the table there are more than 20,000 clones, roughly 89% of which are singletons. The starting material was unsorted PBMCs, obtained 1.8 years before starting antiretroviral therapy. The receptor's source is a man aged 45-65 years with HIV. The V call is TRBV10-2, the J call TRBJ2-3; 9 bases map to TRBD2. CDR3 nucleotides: TGCGCCAGCAACCTACTAGCGGGTAGCACAGATACGCAGTATTTT. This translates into CASNLLAGSTDTQYF.